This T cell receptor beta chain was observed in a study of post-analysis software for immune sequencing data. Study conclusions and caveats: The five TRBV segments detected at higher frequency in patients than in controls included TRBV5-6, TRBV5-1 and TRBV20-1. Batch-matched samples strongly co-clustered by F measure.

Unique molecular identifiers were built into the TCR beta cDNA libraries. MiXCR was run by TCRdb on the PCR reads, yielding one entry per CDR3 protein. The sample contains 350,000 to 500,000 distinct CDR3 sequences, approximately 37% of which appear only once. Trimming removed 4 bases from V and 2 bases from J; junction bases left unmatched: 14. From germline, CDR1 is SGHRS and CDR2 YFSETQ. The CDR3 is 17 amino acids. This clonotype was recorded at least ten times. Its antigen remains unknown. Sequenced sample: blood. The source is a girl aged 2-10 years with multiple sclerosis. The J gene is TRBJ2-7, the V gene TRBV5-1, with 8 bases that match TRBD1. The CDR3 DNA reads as TGCGCCAGCAGCCCGAGGCCCGGACAGGGATCTACCTACGAGCAGTACTTC. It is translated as CASSPRPGQGSTYEQYF. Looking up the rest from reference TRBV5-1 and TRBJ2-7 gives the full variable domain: KAGVTQTPRYLIKTRGQQVTLSCSPISGHRSVSWYQQTPGQGLQFLFEYFSETQRNKGNFPGRFSGRQFSNSRSEMNVSTLELGDSALYLCASSPRPGQGSTYEQYFGPGTRLTVT.